This entry is about one TCR beta chain. Germline V gene lookup returns CDR1 LNHDA and CDR2 SQIVND (reference sequence). Trimming shortened V by 2 bases and J by 3 bases, and 8 bases separated the two germline ends. This CDR3 region has 13 residues. Authors' data handling: Nucleated cell counts were estimated from reference gene primer amplification. The assay was immunoSEQ multiplex PCR, and TCRdb's table has in-frame clones only and misses some. That table furnishes V, J and clone size, whereas the DNA furnished D and trimming. The sample lists about 95,000 clones, roughly 90% occurring once. This record belongs to a study of blood T cell repertoires in COVID-19. Turning to the study itself: T cells, B-cell-depleted T cells, or PBMCs supplied cDNA or gDNA.

In Seattle, patients joined the study during active infection and were tracked longitudinally. V gene TRBV19 combines with J gene TRBJ2-7, with unresolved D. This TCR was sampled from a man aged 55 to 70 with COVID-19, enrolled during active disease. Sequences were obtained from peripheral blood. As DNA, the CDR3 is TGTGCCAGTAGTATAACCCTATTCTACGAGCAGTACTTC. This gives the protein CASSITLFYEQYF.